This TCR beta chain is from a study of blood T cell repertoires in COVID-19. Here immunoSEQ multiplex PCR was the method, and the copy in TCRdb shows in-frame clones only, minus some. Seen here are a few hundred thousand clones, around 89% observed once, and the top ten hold 1.2%. Germline loops: CDR1 DFQATT, CDR2 SNEGSKA (reference sequence). Trimming removed 3 bases at V and 5 bases at J, with 16 bases between. The CDR3 is 14 residues long. What was sequenced was peripheral blood. The source of this sequence is a middle-aged man with acute or convalescent COVID-19. The rearrangement links TRBV20-1 to TRBJ1-2; the D gene is possibly TRBD1 (5 bases). The CDR3 DNA is TGCAGTGCTAGTGCCGGCAGGGATGGTTATGGCTACACCTTC. It yields the protein CSASAGRDGYGYTF.